These T cell receptor beta chains were read from a single sample in a study of T cells in narcolepsy. Using immunoSEQ multiplex PCR, the repertoire was profiled, and TCRdb retains in-frame clones only, with some absent. The sample holds some 10,000 clones, just under 95% seen once. Sequences were obtained from CD45RA- memory CD4+ T cells from PBMCs. These receptors were obtained from a human donor with narcolepsy. Each CDR3 is given with its conserved first and last residue. Each record gives: V gene, J gene, D gene, clone size, CDR3 DNA, CDR3 protein. A D gene is named only where the DNA matches it firmly. The listing skips clone size in some rows; elsewhere it reads once, few, many or a size class.

>TRBV7-9|TRBJ2-3|NA|NA
TGTGCCAGCAGCGCGATAGCGGTGAGCACAGATACGCAGTATTTT
CASSAIAVSTDTQYF
>TRBV4-2|TRBJ2-6|NA|NA
TGTGCCAGCAGCCGCATAGCCGACGGGAAGACCGGGGCCAACGTCCTGACTTTC
CASSRIADGKTGANVLTF
>TRBV7-6|TRBJ1-1|NA|NA
TGTGCCAGCAGCCCCGGGACGGGCTTGACGAACACTGAAGCTTTCTTT
CASSPGTGLTNTEAFF
>TRBV7-3|TRBJ2-1|NA|NA
TGTGCCAGCAGCGTGGACTATACAAATGAGCAGTTCTTC
CASSVDYTNEQFF
>TRBV30|TRBJ1-2|NA|NA
TGTGCCTGGAGTGTTCCCCCCCGGGTTGCAGCTAACTATGGCTACACCTTC
CAWSVPPRVAANYGYTF
>TRBV7-2|TRBJ1-4|TRBD1|NA
TGTGCCAGCAGCTTAGTTTCAGGGGGAGAGGGAAAACTGTTTTTT
CASSLVSGGEGKLFF
>TRBV2|TRBJ2-5|TRBD2|once
TGTGCCAGCAGTGGGGGGAGGGTAGCGGGGCTTCGGGAGACCCAGTACTTC
CASSGGRVAGLRETQYF
>TRBV6-1|TRBJ1-3|TRBD1|few
TGTGCCAGCACGCAGGGGGCGGGGGGAAACACCATATATTTT
CASTQGAGGNTIYF
>TRBV5-1|TRBJ2-7|NA|NA
TGCGCCAGCAGCTTGTTCGGGGCTCCCTCCTACGAGCAGTACTTC
CASSLFGAPSYEQYF
>TRBV5-1|TRBJ1-1|NA|NA
TGCGCCAGCAGCATCAGACAGGAGAACACTGAAGCTTTCTTT
CASSIRQENTEAFF
>TRBV18|TRBJ1-1|NA|NA
TGTGCCAGCTCACCACCTACAGGGATTGAAGCTTTCTTT
CASSPPTGIEAFF
>TRBV25-1|TRBJ1-2|NA|NA
TGTGCCAGCAGTCGAGAGGCTAACTATGGCTACACCTTC
CASSREANYGYTF
>TRBV6-1|TRBJ2-7|NA|NA
TGTGCCAGCACCCGAACGGCGGTCCTCGCGTACGAGCAGTACTTC
CASTRTAVLAYEQYF
>TRBV5-1|TRBJ2-1|TRBD2|NA
TGCGCCAGCAGCTTGGTCCAGCGGGAGGGGAATGAGCAGTTCTTC
CASSLVQREGNEQFF
>TRBV4-1|TRBJ2-1|NA|NA
TGCGCCAGCAGCCAAGAACCACGCTATGAGCAGTTCTTC
CASSQEPRYEQFF
>TRBV10-2|TRBJ2-3|NA|NA
TGCGCCAGCAGTGAGTCGGGGAGATTGCAGTATTTT
CASSESGRLQYF
>TRBV9|TRBJ2-1|TRBD2|NA
TGTGCCAGCAGCGGGTACACTAGCGGGGGGGCCCTAAGGTGGTACAATGAGCAGTTCTTC
CASSGYTSGGALRWYNEQFF
>TRBV6-5|TRBJ1-2|NA|NA
TGTGCCAGCAGTGAAGAGTGGTTAGGTCTCTTC
CASSEEWLGLF
>TRBV2|TRBJ2-1|TRBD1|NA
TGTGCCAGCAGAGCCGGGACAGGGGTTGCGAATGAGCAGTTCTTC
CASRAGTGVANEQFF
>TRBV30|TRBJ1-1|NA|few
TGTGCCTGGAGTGATGGGAACACTGAAGCTTTCTTT
CAWSDGNTEAFF
>TRBV19|TRBJ1-4|TRBD1|NA
TGTGCCAGTAGTATTGGGACAGGAGAAAAACTGTTTTTT
CASSIGTGEKLFF
>TRBV2|TRBJ2-3|TRBD1|once
TGTGCCAGCAGGACAGGGGCCACCACAGATACGCAGTATTTT
CASRTGATTDTQYF
>TRBV19|TRBJ1-4|NA|NA
TGTGCCAGTAGTATCTGGGTCTCCGGGCAGGAAAAACTGTTTTTT
CASSIWVSGQEKLFF
>TRBV30|TRBJ1-1|NA|few
TGTGCCTGGAGTCGGCCCGGTTGGGCTGAAGCTTTCTTT
CAWSRPGWAEAFF
>TRBV5-1|TRBJ2-5|TRBD1|NA
TGCGCCAGCAGCCGACAGGGGGCGGAGACCCAGTACTTC
CASSRQGAETQYF
>TRBV11-3|TRBJ2-5|NA|NA
TGTGCCAGCAGCTTAACGTATTGGCAGGCTGTGGTCCAAGAGACCCAGTACTTC
CASSLTYWQAVVQETQYF
>TRBV7-8|TRBJ1-2|TRBD1|NA
TGTGCCAGCAGCTTATCCGGCCAGGGGGATGGCTACACCTTC
CASSLSGQGDGYTF
>TRBV19|TRBJ2-6|TRBD1|NA
TGTGCCAGTAGTATACAGGGGGCTACCTCACCTGGGGCCAACGTCCTGACTTTC
CASSIQGATSPGANVLTF
>TRBV29-1|TRBJ2-3|NA|few
TGCAGCGTTAGGGGATGGGGGCAGACAGATACGCAGTATTTT
CSVRGWGQTDTQYF
>TRBV5-4|TRBJ1-6|NA|NA
TGTGCCAGCAGTGACAGAAGCTCCTATAATTCACCCCTCCACTTT
CASSDRSSYNSPLHF
>TRBV10-3|TRBJ1-2|NA|NA
TGTGCCATCAGTGAGTCGGTAGCCTCCCATGGCTACACCTTC
CAISESVASHGYTF
>TRBV6-1|TRBJ1-2|TRBD1|NA
TGTGCCAGCAGTGTCAGGAAGCGGGACAGGGGATCTTATGGCTACACCTTC
CASSVRKRDRGSYGYTF
>TRBV29-1|TRBJ2-7|NA|NA
TGCAGCGTTGAAGGGGGCTACGAGCAGTACTTC
CSVEGGYEQYF
>TRBV7-9|TRBJ2-7|NA|NA
TGTGCCAGCAGCTTCGGCAGGGCGAGGAACGAGCAGTACTTC
CASSFGRARNEQYF
>TRBV5-4|TRBJ2-3|NA|NA
TGTGCCAGCAGCTTGGCGGGGGGCACAGATACGCAGTATTTT
CASSLAGGTDTQYF
>TRBV30|TRBJ1-3|NA|NA
TGTGCCTGGAGTGTAAGTCTACAGGGATCTGGAAACACCATATATTTT
CAWSVSLQGSGNTIYF
>TRBV5-1|TRBJ2-3|NA|NA
TGCGCCAGCAGCTTAAGGGGGGTAAGCACAGATACGCAGTATTTT
CASSLRGVSTDTQYF
>TRBV7-2|TRBJ2-7|NA|NA
TGTGCCAGCAGACAGGAATACGAGCAGTACTTC
CASRQEYEQYF
>TRBV19|TRBJ1-2|NA|NA
TGTGCCAGTAGTATAGACGACGCACGGGGCTACACCTTC
CASSIDDARGYTF